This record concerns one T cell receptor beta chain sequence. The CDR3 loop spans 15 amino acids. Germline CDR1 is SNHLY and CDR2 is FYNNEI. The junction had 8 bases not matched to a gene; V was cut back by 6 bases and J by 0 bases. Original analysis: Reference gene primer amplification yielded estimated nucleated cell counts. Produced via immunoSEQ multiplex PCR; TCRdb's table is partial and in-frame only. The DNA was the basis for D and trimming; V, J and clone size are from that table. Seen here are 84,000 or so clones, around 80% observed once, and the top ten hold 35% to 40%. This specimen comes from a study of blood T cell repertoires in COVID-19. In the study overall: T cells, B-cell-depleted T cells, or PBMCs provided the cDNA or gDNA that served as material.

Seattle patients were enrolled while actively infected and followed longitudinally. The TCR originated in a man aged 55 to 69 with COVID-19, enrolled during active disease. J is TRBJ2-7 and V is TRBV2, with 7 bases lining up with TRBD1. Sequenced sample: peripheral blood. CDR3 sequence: CASSSQGTGSYEQYF. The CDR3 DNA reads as TGTGCCAGCAGCTCACAGGGGACCGGCTCCTACGAGCAGTACTTC.